A selection of T cell receptor beta chains follows, all from one sample in a study of shared clonotypes between healthy human individuals. Only in-frame clones appear in the TCRdb table, and some are missing; sequencing was by immunoSEQ multiplex PCR. The sample lists around 690,000 clones; about 90% were seen once. Source material: memory CD8+ T cells from PBMCs. The receptors originated from a man aged 18 to 30 in good health. Some clones in this sample may be carry-over from other donors' samples. Both conserved end residues are part of each CDR3. Fields, in order: D gene, clone size, J gene, V gene, CDR3 DNA, CDR3 protein. A D gene is named only where the DNA matches it firmly. Clone size is stated in some rows and not others, as once, few, many or a class when expanded.

- once TRBJ2-4 TRBV15 TGTGCCACCAGCAGAGAGCGGGGCGAAGCCAAAAACATTCAGTACTTC CATSRERGEAKNIQYF
TRBD1 - TRBJ1-2 TRBV28 TGTGCCAGCAGCAGTAACGACAGGGGGCCAGCGGGCTATGGCTACACCTTC CASSSNDRGPAGYGYTF
- - TRBJ2-7 TRBV7-9 TGTGCCAGCAGCTTAGTCCAGGGGGGCTCCTACGAGCAGTACTTC CASSLVQGGSYEQYF
- once TRBJ1-4 TRBV9 TGTGCCAGCAGCGACTATCCCCGCCGAGATGAAAAACTGTTTTTT CASSDYPRRDEKLFF
TRBD2 - TRBJ2-7 TRBV13 TGTGCCAGCAGCACCCGGGGGGTGGTGTACGAGCAGTACTTC CASSTRGVVYEQYF
TRBD2 once TRBJ2-7 TRBV5-1 TGCGCCAGCAGCTTGCGGAGCGGGAGTCAATTTCCCCTCACCTACGAGCAGTACTTC CASSLRSGSQFPLTYEQYF
TRBD1 - TRBJ1-1 TRBV7-9 TGTGCCAGCAGCTATGGGACAGGAATGAACACTGAAGCTTTCTTT CASSYGTGMNTEAFF
TRBD1 - TRBJ1-1 TRBV10-3 TGTGCCATCAGTGGCCCAAGGGAGGGGGCAGTGGGCACTGAAGCTTTCTTT CAISGPREGAVGTEAFF
- - TRBJ2-5 TRBV4-1 TGCGCCAGCAGCCAAGCCCCGCCAGAGACCCAGTACTTC CASSQAPPETQYF
- - TRBJ2-1 TRBV5-5 TGTGCCAGCAGCTTGATGGCAGGGATGGATGAGCAGTTCTTC CASSLMAGMDEQFF
- - TRBJ1-5 TRBV4-3 TGCGCCAGCAGCCAACTCGGGCAGGGGTCCCAGCATTTT CASSQLGQGSQHF
- - TRBJ2-5 TRBV7-9 TGTGCCAGCTGTTCGGTCGGGGGCGCAGGGGAGACCCAGTACTTC CASCSVGGAGETQYF
- many TRBJ2-7 TRBV7-9 TGTGCCAGCAGCTTAGGTAGGAGTTTTCAGTACTTC CASSLGRSFQYF
- - TRBJ2-1 TRBV5-1 TGCGCCAGCAGCTTGGCTTTAGTCAGGGACTCCTACAATGAGCAGTTCTTC CASSLALVRDSYNEQFF
- - TRBJ1-1 TRBV4-1 TGCGCCAGCAGCCTTAGGAATATGAACACTGAAGCTTTCTTT CASSLRNMNTEAFF
- - TRBJ2-7 TRBV5-1 TGCGCCAGCAGCTTGGCCCCCGATTCCTACGAGCAGTACTTC CASSLAPDSYEQYF
- - TRBJ2-4 TRBV6-6 TGTGCCAGCAGTTACGTGGGCGCCAAAAACATTCAGTACTTC CASSYVGAKNIQYF
- - TRBJ2-4 TRBV28 TGTGCCAGCGGGCCATCCGTGGACATTCAGTACTTC CASGPSVDIQYF
- - TRBJ2-2 TRBV7-9 TGTGCCAGCCTAACCGGGGAGCTGTTTTTT CASLTGELFF
- - TRBJ2-5 TRBV18 TGTGCCAGCTCGGACCAAGAGACCCAGTACTTC CASSDQETQYF
- - TRBJ1-5 TRBV10-3 TGTGCCAGCAGTTATTCGGTCGGCAATCAGCCCCAGCATTTT CASSYSVGNQPQHF
TRBD2 once TRBJ2-1 TRBV28 TGTGCCAGCAGTGGGGGACTAGCGGCTTACAATGAGCAGTTCTTC CASSGGLAAYNEQFF
- few TRBJ1-1 TRBV19 TGTGCCAGTAGTATACAGGGGAATACTGAAGCTTTCTTT CASSIQGNTEAFF
- - TRBJ2-7 TRBV5-1 TGCGCCAGCAGCTTGGAAGGGGGAGTCTACGAGCAGTACTTC CASSLEGGVYEQYF
- - TRBJ2-7 TRBV4-3 TGCGCCAGCAGCCCCCAAGGCGGGGTCCACGAGCAGTACTTC CASSPQGGVHEQYF
TRBD1 - TRBJ2-7 TRBV6-1 TGTGCCAGCAGTGCGGGACAGATCTACGAGCAGTACTTC CASSAGQIYEQYF
TRBD1 few TRBJ1-1 TRBV2 TGTGCCAGCAGCGACAGGGTCATGAACACTGAAGCTTTCTTT CASSDRVMNTEAFF
- few TRBJ1-3 TRBV27 TGTGCCAGCTTTCGAACAGGGTCTCAGTCCACCGGAAACACCATATATTTT CASFRTGSQSTGNTIYF
TRBD2 - TRBJ2-1 TRBV5-1 TGCGCCAGCAGCTGGATGACTAGCGGGAGAACCAATGAGCAGTTCTTC CASSWMTSGRTNEQFF
- - TRBJ1-3 TRBV28 TGTGCCAGCAGGGCCGTGGGGGTTGGAAACACCATATATTTT CASRAVGVGNTIYF
TRBD2 - TRBJ2-1 TRBV12-5 TGTGCTAGTGGTTTGGGTACGGGAAGCGGGATCGGGCAGAATGAGCAGTTCTTC CASGLGTGSGIGQNEQFF